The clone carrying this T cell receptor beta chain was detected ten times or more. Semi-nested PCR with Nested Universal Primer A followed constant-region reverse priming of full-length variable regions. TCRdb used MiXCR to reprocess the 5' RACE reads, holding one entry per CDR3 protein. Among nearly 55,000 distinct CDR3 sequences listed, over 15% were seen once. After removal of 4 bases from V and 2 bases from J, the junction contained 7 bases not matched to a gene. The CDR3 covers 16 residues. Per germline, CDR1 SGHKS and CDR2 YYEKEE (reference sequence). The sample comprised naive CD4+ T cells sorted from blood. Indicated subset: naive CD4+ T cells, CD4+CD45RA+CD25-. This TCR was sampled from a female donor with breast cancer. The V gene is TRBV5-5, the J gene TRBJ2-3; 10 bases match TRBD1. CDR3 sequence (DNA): TGTGCCAGCAGCGTGGGGGGACAGGGGCCCACAGATACGCAGTATTTT. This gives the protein CASSVGGQGPTDTQYF.